There are many counts of the clone carrying this T cell receptor (beta chain). This entry is derived from a study of regulatory T cells in long-lasting Graves disease. The germline V and J ends were trimmed by 0 bases and 5 bases, with 19 bases remaining between them. Germline assignment: CDR1 SGHNT and CDR2 YENEEA. The CDR3 length is 17 residues. Indicated time point: newly diagnosed GD, antithyroid drugs for less than 3 months. The TCR library was made from RNA extracted from PBMCs. Arm-PCR with iRepertoire HTBI primers amplified the CDR3 regions for these TCR beta libraries. Using its own MiXCR run on the multiplex PCR reads, TCRdb lists one record per CDR3 protein. The sample has roughly 530,000 distinct CDR3 sequences, approximately 16% seen once; the top ten hold 20% to 30%. The sample also formed part of further work on T cells in Graves' hyperthyroidism and ophthalmopathy.

This sequence joins TRBV11-3 and TRBJ1-1, with a weak D call TRBD1 (5 bases). This TCR was recovered from a middle-aged woman with Graves disease. Specimen: peripheral blood mononuclear cells (PBMCs), collected at new diagnosis, from a patient treated with antithyroid drugs. Written as DNA, the CDR3 is TGTGCCAGCAGCTTAGATGTGGCAGGGTTCCGAGGGACTGAAGCTTTCTTT. Translated: CASSLDVAGFRGTEAFF. Complete variable domain (other parts from reference TRBV11-3 and TRBJ1-1): EAGVVQSPRYKIIEKKQPVAFWCNPISGHNTLYWYLQNLGQGPELLIRYENEEAVDDSQLPKDRFSAERLKGVDSTLKIQPAELGDSAVYLCASSLDVAGFRGTEAFFGQGTRLTVV.